This paragraph covers one TCR beta chain sequence. This CDR3 contains 16 residues. Germline CDR1 SGHTA, CDR2 FQGTGA. Trimming removed 6 bases from V and 6 bases from J, with 21 bases in between. The data were taken from a study of blood T cell repertoires in COVID-19. The repertoire was sequenced with immunoSEQ multiplex PCR; TCRdb's copy has only in-frame clones and lacks some. This sample has some 59,000 clones, with about 88% found just once. The specimen was peripheral blood. V gene TRBV7-3 combines with J gene TRBJ2-1; maybe TRBD2 (5 bases). The receptor comes from a man in his sixties with acute or convalescent COVID-19. DNA for the CDR3: TGTGCCAGCAGTACCCAAGGGCGGGCCTCCGGCAATGAGCAGTTCTTC. This encodes CASSTQGRASGNEQFF.